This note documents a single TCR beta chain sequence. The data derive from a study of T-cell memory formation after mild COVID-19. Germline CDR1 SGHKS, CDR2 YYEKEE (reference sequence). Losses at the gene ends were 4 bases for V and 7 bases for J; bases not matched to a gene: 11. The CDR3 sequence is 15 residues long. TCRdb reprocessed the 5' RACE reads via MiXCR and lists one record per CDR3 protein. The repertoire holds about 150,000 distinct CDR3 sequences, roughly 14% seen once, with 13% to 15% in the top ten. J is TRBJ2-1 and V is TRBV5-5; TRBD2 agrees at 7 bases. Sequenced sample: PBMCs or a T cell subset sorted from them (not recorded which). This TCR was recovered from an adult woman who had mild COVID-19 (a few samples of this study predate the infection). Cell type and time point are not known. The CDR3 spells CASSPSWDYINEQFF. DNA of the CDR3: TGTGCCAGCAGCCCGAGCTGGGACTACATTAATGAGCAGTTCTTC.